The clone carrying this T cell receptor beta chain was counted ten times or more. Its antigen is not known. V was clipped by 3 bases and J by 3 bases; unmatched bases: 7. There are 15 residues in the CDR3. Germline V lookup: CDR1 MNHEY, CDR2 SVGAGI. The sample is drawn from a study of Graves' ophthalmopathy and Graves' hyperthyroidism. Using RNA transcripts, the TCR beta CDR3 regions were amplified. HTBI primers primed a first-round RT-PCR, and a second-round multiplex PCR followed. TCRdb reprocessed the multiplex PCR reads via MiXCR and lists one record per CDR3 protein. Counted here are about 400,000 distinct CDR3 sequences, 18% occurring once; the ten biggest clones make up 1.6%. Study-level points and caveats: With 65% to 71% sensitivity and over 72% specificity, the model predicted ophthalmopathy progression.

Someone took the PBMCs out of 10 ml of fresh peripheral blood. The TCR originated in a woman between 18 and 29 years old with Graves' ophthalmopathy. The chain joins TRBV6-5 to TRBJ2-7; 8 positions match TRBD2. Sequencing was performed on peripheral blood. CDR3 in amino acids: CASSYSGTDVYEQYF. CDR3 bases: TGTGCCAGCAGTTATAGCGGGACGGACGTCTACGAGCAGTACTTC.